The rows below give T cell receptor beta chains drawn from one sample of a study of tumor-infiltrating lymphocytes in primary liver carcinoma. TCRdb reprocessed the multiplex PCR reads via MiXCR and lists one record per CDR3 protein. Among 100,000 or so distinct CDR3 sequences listed, about 67% were seen once. The material sequenced was liver tumor tissue from sampling region 2. All receptors derive from a woman in her sixties or seventies with primary liver carcinoma and hepatitis B virus infection. Both conserved end residues are part of each CDR3. The D gene is left open where the match is weak. Where a row states a size, it is once, few, many or the class of an expanded clone; other rows omit it.

j_call: TRBJ2-1
clone_size: NA
v_call: TRBV6-5
cdr3_length: 17
d_call: NA
cdr3_aa: CVSSSYSRGIGHNEQFF
cdr3_nt: TGTGTCAGCAGTTCCTACAGCCGGGGTATCGGACACAATGAGCAGTTCTTC

j_call: TRBJ2-3
clone_size: NA
v_call: TRBV11-2
cdr3_length: 15
d_call: TRBD2
cdr3_aa: CASSFGLGPKDTQYF
cdr3_nt: TGTGCCAGCAGCTTCGGACTAGGACCTAAAGATACGCAGTATTTT

j_call: TRBJ2-1
clone_size: NA
v_call: TRBV7-8
cdr3_length: 16
d_call: NA
cdr3_aa: CACSSGRLSFYNGQFF
cdr3_nt: TGTGCCTGCAGCTCCGGGAGACTATCCTTTTACAATGGGCAGTTCTTC

j_call: TRBJ1-1
clone_size: NA
v_call: TRBV19
cdr3_length: 14
d_call: NA
cdr3_aa: CASRGTGQNTEAFF
cdr3_nt: TGTGCCAGTAGGGGAACAGGACAGAACACTGAAGCTTTCTTT

j_call: TRBJ1-1
clone_size: once
v_call: TRBV20-1
cdr3_length: 13
d_call: NA
cdr3_aa: CSALMVVGTEAFF
cdr3_nt: TGCAGTGCTCTGATGGTGGTCGGCACTGAAGCTTTCTTT

j_call: TRBJ2-7
clone_size: NA
v_call: TRBV28
cdr3_length: 19
d_call: TRBD2
cdr3_aa: CASRSQGSASGGRPYKQYF
cdr3_nt: TGTGCCAGCAGGTCTCAGGGCTCGGCTAGCGGGGGGCGCCCCTACAAGCAGTACTTC

j_call: TRBJ1-5
clone_size: NA
v_call: TRBV20-1
cdr3_length: 13
d_call: NA
cdr3_aa: CSARDQGNQPQHF
cdr3_nt: TGCAGTGCTAGAGATCAGGGCAATCAGCCCCAGCATTTT

j_call: TRBJ1-2
clone_size: NA
v_call: TRBV6-1
cdr3_length: 14
d_call: NA
cdr3_aa: CATSEVGEGYGYTF
cdr3_nt: TGTGCCACCAGTGAGGTGGGAGAGGGCTATGGCTACACCTTC

j_call: TRBJ1-5
clone_size: many
v_call: TRBV5-1
cdr3_length: 15
d_call: TRBD1
cdr3_aa: CASSLGQGAGQPQHF
cdr3_nt: TGTGCCAGCAGCTTAGGCCAGGGGGCAGGTCAGCCCCAGCATTTT

j_call: TRBJ2-5
clone_size: once
v_call: TRBV6-2/TRBV6-3
cdr3_length: 16
d_call: TRBD2
cdr3_aa: CASSYRGGRAVETQYF
cdr3_nt: TGTGCCAGCAGTTACAGGGGCGGGAGGGCCGTAGAGACCCAGTACTTC

j_call: TRBJ2-5
clone_size: NA
v_call: TRBV6-1
cdr3_length: 17
d_call: TRBD2
cdr3_aa: CASSDLASGRGVETQYF
cdr3_nt: TGTGCCAGCAGTGATTTAGCTAGCGGGAGAGGGGTAGAGACCCAGTACTTC

j_call: TRBJ2-7
clone_size: NA
v_call: TRBV6-1
cdr3_length: 15
d_call: TRBD2
cdr3_aa: CARSDPGGSAYEQYF
cdr3_nt: TGTGCCAGGAGTGACCCGGGAGGCTCTGCTTACGAGCAGTACTTC

j_call: TRBJ2-1
clone_size: NA
v_call: TRBV11-3
cdr3_length: 12
d_call: NA
cdr3_aa: CASARGYNEQFF
cdr3_nt: TGTGCCAGTGCCAGGGGCTACAATGAGCAGTTCTTC

j_call: TRBJ2-7
clone_size: NA
v_call: TRBV29-1
cdr3_length: 15
d_call: TRBD2
cdr3_aa: CSVEDSGSPPSEQYF
cdr3_nt: TGCAGCGTTGAGGATAGCGGGAGCCCGCCCTCCGAGCAGTACTTC

j_call: TRBJ2-3
clone_size: NA
v_call: TRBV5-1
cdr3_length: 15
d_call: TRBD2
cdr3_aa: CASSLLAGAGDTQYF
cdr3_nt: TGCGCCAGCAGCTTGTTAGCGGGAGCTGGTGATACGCAGTATTTT